Sequencing of this T cell receptor beta chain was carried out in a study of PD-1 blockade in classical Hodgkin lymphoma (dated by TCRdb to 2020 to 2021). With respect to the entire study: Nivolumab dosing was 3 mg/kg intravenously every 2 weeks, continuing until either disease progression or unacceptable toxicity. A peripheral blood immune signature of response to PD-1 blockade in classical Hodgkin lymphoma was defined using TCR beta sequencing and CyTOF. Results the study describes overall, beyond this receptor: Baseline TCR diversity was reported as lower in newly diagnosed patients than in healthy donors, and lower still in relapsed/refractory patients. Baseline diversity similar to that of newly diagnosed patients was observed in trial patients achieving complete response, whereas significantly lower diversity was observed in partial responders and progressors. CD4+ but not CD8+ TCR diversity rose significantly by C4D1 (p=0.0027 vs p=0.16), most apparent in complete responders (p=0.02). Lower diversity was seen in patients whose nivolumab began less than 1 year after ASCT, and these patients were left out of later analyses so that immune reconstitution would not confound the results. The study covered only a single clinical trial cohort, and the causes of the repertoire differences, possibly disease activity or prior therapy, were still not defined.

The Qiagen DNeasy kit was used to extract genomic DNA from unsorted PBMCs and from the negatively selected CD4+ and CD8+ fractions. Using primers that anneal to V and J segments, immunoSEQ multiplex PCR amplified the TCR beta CDR3 regions. A synthetic immune receptor repertoire was used to minimize amplification bias, and remaining bias was computationally removed after sequencing. As for how the authors treated the data: Custom Python scripts were used to quantify repertoire diversity as the Shannon entropy index. Unsorted, CD4+ and CD8+ repertoires were analyzed separately, except in combined analyses where CD4+ and CD8+ sequences were merged in silico. Clonal expansion was defined as a frequency increase of at least 2-fold after treatment compared with C1D1, and clones undetected at baseline were assigned a pseudocount of 0.5. Singleton clones were defined as clones with 0 or 1 copy at C1D1, and non-singleton clones were defined as clones with 2 or more copies. Clones expanded in unsorted samples were labelled as CD4+, CD8+ or unknown by matching protein sequences in sorted samples from the same patient. Wilcoxon tests on paired samples were used to test diversity changes from C1D1 to C4D1. TCRdb stores this immuneACCESS table with in-frame sequences only. Part of the clones is absent; in the studies checked, under half of the shortfall reflects unresolved V genes, and no reason is known for the rest. The V and J calls and clone size come from that table; D and trimming were worked out from the DNA. The sample contains about 35,000 clones, about nine tenths of them found a single time. The top ten constitute roughly 0.2% of the sample.

CDR1 SNHLY and CDR2 FYNNEI are derived from the germline V gene. The CDR3, from cysteine to phenylalanine, totals 14 residues. Left in the record is the CDR3 DNA by itself, 42 bases read in frame from the first base. Trimming takes 2 bases from V and 3 bases from J, and the germline ends sit 11 bases apart. As concerns this clone: Its antigen is unknown. The record has no base qualities; no much larger clone is one base away.

Per the publication, the time point label means: cycle 1 day 1 (C1D1), immediately before nivolumab initiation. All trial patients had relapsed after autologous stem cell transplantation, with cohorts A, B and C differing in prior brentuximab vedotin exposure. Using a Miltenyi CD4+ T cell isolation kit, CD4+ T cells were purified from thawed PBMCs through magnetic negative selection. The trial cohort was composed of about 60 patients with relapsed/refractory classical Hodgkin lymphoma, for whom complete response, partial response or progressive disease was recorded as best overall response. Single-agent nivolumab was administered to trial patients in the multi-cohort phase II CheckMate 205 trial. An independent review committee assessed best overall response using the 2007 International Working Group response criteria. PBMCs from the trial were collected at three points: immediately before nivolumab initiation (C1D1), and during therapy at cycle 2 day 1 and cycle 4 day 1. Peripheral blood was collected in 8 mL Vacutainer Cell Preparation Tubes, from which PBMCs were isolated by centrifugation and then cryopreserved. Purified CD4+ and CD8+ fractions were prepared only for cases with an additional available PBMC sample. On LS columns in a quadroMACS separator, the magnetically labelled cells were depleted, and the flow-through was collected as the purified fraction.

The sample consisted of CD4+ T cells from blood, taken at baseline. The sequence derives from a human donor with classical Hodgkin lymphoma. The chain employs TRBV2 and TRBJ2-7; the D gene remains uncertain. The CDR3 protein: CASSELHNYYEQYF. The DNA sequence is TGTGCCAGCAGTGAACTCCACAATTACTACGAGCAGTACTTC.